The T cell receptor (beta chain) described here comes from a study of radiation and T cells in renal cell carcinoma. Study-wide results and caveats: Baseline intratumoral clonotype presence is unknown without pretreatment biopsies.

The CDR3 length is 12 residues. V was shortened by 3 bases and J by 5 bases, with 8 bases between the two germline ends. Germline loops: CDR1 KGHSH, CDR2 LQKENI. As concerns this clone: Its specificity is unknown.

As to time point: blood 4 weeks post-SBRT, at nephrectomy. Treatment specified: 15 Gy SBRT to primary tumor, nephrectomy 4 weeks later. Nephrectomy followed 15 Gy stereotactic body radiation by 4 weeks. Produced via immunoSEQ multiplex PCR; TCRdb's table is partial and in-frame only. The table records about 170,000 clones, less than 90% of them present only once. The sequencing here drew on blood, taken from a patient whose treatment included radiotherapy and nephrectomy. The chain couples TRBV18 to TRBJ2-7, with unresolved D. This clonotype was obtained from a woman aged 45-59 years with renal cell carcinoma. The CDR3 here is CASSPERDEQYF. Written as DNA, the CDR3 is TGTGCCAGCTCACCCGAACGGGACGAGCAGTACTTC.